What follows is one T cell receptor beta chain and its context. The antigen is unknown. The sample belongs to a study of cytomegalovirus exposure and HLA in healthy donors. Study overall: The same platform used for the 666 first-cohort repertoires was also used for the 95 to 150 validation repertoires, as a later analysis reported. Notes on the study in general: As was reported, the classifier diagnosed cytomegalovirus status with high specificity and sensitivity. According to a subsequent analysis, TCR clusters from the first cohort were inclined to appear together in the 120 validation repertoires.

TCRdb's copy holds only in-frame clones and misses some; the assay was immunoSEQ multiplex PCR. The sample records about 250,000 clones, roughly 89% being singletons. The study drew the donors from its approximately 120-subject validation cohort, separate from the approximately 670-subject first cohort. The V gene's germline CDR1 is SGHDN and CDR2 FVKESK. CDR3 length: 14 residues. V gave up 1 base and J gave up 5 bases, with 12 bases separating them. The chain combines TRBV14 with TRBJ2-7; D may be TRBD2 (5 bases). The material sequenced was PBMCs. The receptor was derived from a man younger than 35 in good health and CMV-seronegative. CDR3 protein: CASSQVGGWDEQYF. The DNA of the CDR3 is TGTGCCAGCAGCCAAGTTGGAGGCTGGGACGAGCAGTACTTC.